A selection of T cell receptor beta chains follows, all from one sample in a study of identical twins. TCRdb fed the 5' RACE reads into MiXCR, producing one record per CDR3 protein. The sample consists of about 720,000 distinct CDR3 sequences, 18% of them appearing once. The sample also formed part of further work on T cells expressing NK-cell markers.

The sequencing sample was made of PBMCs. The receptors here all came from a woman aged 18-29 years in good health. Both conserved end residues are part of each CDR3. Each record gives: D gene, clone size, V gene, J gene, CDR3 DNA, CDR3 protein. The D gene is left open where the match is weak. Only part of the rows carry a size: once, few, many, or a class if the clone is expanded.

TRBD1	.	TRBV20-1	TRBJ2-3	TGCAGTGCTGGGACAGTAAACACAGATACGCAGTATTTT	CSAGTVNTDTQYF
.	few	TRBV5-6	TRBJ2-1	TGTGCCTCCGGCGGCGGGACCTACAATGAGCAGTTCTTC	CASGGGTYNEQFF
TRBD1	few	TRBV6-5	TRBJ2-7	TGTGCCAGCAGTTACTCGGGACAGGGCCCTTCCGAGCAGTACTTC	CASSYSGQGPSEQYF
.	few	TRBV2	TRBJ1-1	TGTGCCAGCAGTGTATCGGGACACCCGAACACTGAAGCTTTCTTT	CASSVSGHPNTEAFF
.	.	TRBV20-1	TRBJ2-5	TGCAGTGCGGGTGGGACTTTCCAAGAGACCCAGTACTTC	CSAGGTFQETQYF
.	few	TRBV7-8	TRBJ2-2	TGTGCCAGCAGCCCTGGACACCAGAACACCGGGGAGCTGTTTTTT	CASSPGHQNTGELFF
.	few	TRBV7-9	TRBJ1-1	TGTGCCAGCAGCTTTGGGGGCAGTTTGAGTTTCTTT	CASSFGGSLSFF
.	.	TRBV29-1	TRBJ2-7	TGCAGCGCCCTATGGCCGGGGTCCTACGAGCAGTACTTC	CSALWPGSYEQYF
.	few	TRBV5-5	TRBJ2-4	TGTGCCAGCAGCTTGACTGGACTGCGGGTGGGAACCAAAAACATTCAGTACTTC	CASSLTGLRVGTKNIQYF
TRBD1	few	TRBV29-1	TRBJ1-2	TGCAGCGTTGAGTCACAGGGGGACGGCTACACCTTC	CSVESQGDGYTF
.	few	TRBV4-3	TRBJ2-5	TGCGCCAGCAGCCAAGAAGTTTTAACGCAAGAGACCCAGTACTTC	CASSQEVLTQETQYF
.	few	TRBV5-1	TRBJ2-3	TGCGCCAGCAGCTTCGGACGGGTAGGGGATACGCAGTATTTT	CASSFGRVGDTQYF
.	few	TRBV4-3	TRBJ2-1	TGCGCCAGCAGCCAAGATACCGAGGTGAGACGGGAGAGGAATGAGCAGTTCTTC	CASSQDTEVRRERNEQFF
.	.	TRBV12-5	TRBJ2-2	TGTGCTAGTGGTTTGGTTTTATCCGGGGAGCTGTTTTTT	CASGLVLSGELFF
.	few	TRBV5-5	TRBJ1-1	TGTGCCAGCAGCTTGTCGGGTGACAGAGGCTTTGAAGCTTTCTTT	CASSLSGDRGFEAFF
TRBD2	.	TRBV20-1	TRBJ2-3	TGCAGTGCTGTTACTAGCGCTTCTGCAGATACGCAGTATTTT	CSAVTSASADTQYF
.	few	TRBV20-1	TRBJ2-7	TGCAGTGCTATGTGGGAGTTTTCCTCCTACGAGCAGTACTTC	CSAMWEFSSYEQYF
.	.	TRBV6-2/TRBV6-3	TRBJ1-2	TGTGCCAGCAGTTACTCGACCGGTGGCTACACCTTC	CASSYSTGGYTF
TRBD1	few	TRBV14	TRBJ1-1	TGTGCCAGCAGCCCCTGGGGGAGAGGGGGCATGAACACTGAAGCTTTCTTT	CASSPWGRGGMNTEAFF
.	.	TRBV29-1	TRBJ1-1	TGCAGCGTTGATGTTATCGCCACTGAAGCTTTCTTT	CSVDVIATEAFF
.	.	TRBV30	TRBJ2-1	TGTGCCTGGAGCCCTCAGTTCAATGAGCAGTTCTTC	CAWSPQFNEQFF
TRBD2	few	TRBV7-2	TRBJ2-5	TGTGCCAGCAGCCCCTCCTACGGGAGGGCTTATCAGACCCAGTACTTC	CASSPSYGRAYQTQYF
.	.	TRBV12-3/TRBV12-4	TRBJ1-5	TGTGCCAGCAGTGGCAGCAATCAGCCCCAGCATTTT	CASSGSNQPQHF
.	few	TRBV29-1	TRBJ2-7	TGCAGCGTTGGGAGGGGACCCTACGAGCAGTACTTC	CSVGRGPYEQYF
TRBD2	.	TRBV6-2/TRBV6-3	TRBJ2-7	TGTGCCAGCAGCACTCACCTCCTTGCGGGAGGTTCCTACGAGCAGTACTTC	CASSTHLLAGGSYEQYF
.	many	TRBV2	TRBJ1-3	TGTGCCAGCAGTCCTCCGGGAACTGGAAACACCATATATTTT	CASSPPGTGNTIYF
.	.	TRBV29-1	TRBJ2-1	TGCAGCGTTGAGGGTGCGAGCTCTCAGCAGTTCTTC	CSVEGASSQQFF
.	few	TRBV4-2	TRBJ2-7	TGTGCCAGCAGCCAAGATAGGCCGGGAGGGGGCTACGGCGAGCAGTACTTC	CASSQDRPGGGYGEQYF
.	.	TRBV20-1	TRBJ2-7	TGCAGTGCTAGTGCCCCGGGGGGCAGCTCCTACGAGCAGTACTTC	CSASAPGGSSYEQYF
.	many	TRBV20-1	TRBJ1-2	TGCAGTGCTAGGACAGACAGTCTGCGCTACACCTTC	CSARTDSLRYTF
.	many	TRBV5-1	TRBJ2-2	TGCGCCAGCAATGAGGGGAACACCGGGGAGCTGTTTTTT	CASNEGNTGELFF
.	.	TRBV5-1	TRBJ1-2	TGCGCCAGCAGCTGGGGCCCTCGGACTAACTATGGCTACACCTTC	CASSWGPRTNYGYTF
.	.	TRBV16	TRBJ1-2	TGTGCCAGCAGCCAATCGGGTAGTAACTATGGCTACACCTTC	CASSQSGSNYGYTF